This T cell receptor (beta chain) was obtained from a study of T cell responses to AZD1222 COVID-19 vaccine. Here immunoSEQ multiplex PCR was the method, and the copy in TCRdb shows in-frame clones only, minus some. The data hold about 82,000 clones, with 70% to 90% observed a single time. The CDR3 totals 14 residues. V lost 0 bases and J 2 bases, leaving 5 bases between the germline ends. CDR1 SGDLS and CDR2 YYNGEE come from the germline V gene. Combined were second doses at about 4 or about 12 weeks. The source material was peripheral blood, sampled 28 days after the second AZD1222 dose. The V and J genes are TRBV9 and TRBJ2-2; D is unclear. The clonotype was recovered from an adult who received the AZD1222 COVID-19 vaccine. In DNA form, the CDR3 reads TGTGCCAGCAGCGTAGTGTCTAACACCGGGGAGCTGTTTTTT. As protein: CASSVVSNTGELFF.